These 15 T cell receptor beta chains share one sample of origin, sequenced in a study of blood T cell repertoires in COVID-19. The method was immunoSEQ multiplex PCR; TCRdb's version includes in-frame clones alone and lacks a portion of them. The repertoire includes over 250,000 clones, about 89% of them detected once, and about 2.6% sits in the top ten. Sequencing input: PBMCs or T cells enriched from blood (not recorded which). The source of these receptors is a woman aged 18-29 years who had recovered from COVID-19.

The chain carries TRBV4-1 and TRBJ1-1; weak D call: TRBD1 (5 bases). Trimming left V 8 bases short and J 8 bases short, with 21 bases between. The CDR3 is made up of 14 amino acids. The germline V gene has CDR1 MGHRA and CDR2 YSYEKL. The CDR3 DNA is TGCGCCAGCGGGGGGGAACCGGGACGGGCCGAAGCTTTCTTT. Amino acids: CASGGEPGRAEAFF.

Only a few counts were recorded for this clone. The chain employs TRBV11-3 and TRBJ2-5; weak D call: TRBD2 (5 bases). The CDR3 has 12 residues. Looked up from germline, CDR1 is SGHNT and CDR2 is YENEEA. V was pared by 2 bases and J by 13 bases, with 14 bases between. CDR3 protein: CASSLRGLDRYF. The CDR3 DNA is TGTGCCAGCAGCTTACGAGGACTCGACCGGTACTTC.

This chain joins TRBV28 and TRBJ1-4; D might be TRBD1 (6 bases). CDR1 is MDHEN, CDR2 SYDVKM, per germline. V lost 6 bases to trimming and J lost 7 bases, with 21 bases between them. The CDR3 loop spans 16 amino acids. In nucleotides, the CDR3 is TGTGCCAGCAGGATTGGAGGGGGGGATTACGGTGAAAAACTGTTTTTT. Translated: CASRIGGGDYGEKLFF.

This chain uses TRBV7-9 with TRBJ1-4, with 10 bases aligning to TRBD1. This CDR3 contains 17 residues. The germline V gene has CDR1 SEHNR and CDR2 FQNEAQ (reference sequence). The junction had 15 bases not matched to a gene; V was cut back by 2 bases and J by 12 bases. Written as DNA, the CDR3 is TGTGCCAGCAGCTTACCAGGGTCCCGGGACAGGGGTGGAGAACTGTTTTTT. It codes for CASSLPGSRDRGGELFF.

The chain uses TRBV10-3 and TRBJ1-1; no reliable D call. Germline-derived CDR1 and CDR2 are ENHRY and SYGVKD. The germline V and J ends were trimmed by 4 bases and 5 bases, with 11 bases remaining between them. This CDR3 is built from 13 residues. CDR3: CAISGGPGTEAFF. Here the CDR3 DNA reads TGTGCCATCAGTGGAGGTCCGGGGACTGAAGCTTTCTTT.

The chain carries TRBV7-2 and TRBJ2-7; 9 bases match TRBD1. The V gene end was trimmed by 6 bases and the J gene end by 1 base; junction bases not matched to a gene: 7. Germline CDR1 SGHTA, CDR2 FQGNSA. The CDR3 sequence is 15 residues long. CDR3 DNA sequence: TGTGCCAGCAGTGTCACGGGACAGGGTTCCTACGAGCAGTACTTC. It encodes CASSVTGQGSYEQYF.

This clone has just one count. Here the CDR3 reads CASSERGYNEQFF. Written as DNA, the CDR3 is TGCGCCAGCAGTGAGCGGGGATACAATGAGCAGTTCTTC. The chain uses TRBV10-1 and TRBJ2-1, with D possibly matching TRBD2 (5 bases). From germline, CDR1 is WNHNN and CDR2 SYGVQD (reference sequence). This CDR3 region has 13 residues. V shed 2 bases and J shed 4 bases, with 6 bases lying between them.

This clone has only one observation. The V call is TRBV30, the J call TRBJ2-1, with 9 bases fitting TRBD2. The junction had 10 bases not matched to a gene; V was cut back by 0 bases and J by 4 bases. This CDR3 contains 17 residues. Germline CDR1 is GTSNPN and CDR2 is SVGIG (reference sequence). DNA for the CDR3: TGTGCCTGGAGTGTCTCTATGGCTAGCGGGACTTACAATGAGCAGTTCTTC. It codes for CAWSVSMASGTYNEQFF. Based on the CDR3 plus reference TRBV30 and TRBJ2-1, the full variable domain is SQTIHQWPATLVQPVGSPLSLECTVEGTSNPNLYWYRQAAGRGLQLLFYSVGIGQISSEVPQNLSASRPQDRQFILSSKKLLLSDSGFYLCAWSVSMASGTYNEQFFGPGTRLTVL.

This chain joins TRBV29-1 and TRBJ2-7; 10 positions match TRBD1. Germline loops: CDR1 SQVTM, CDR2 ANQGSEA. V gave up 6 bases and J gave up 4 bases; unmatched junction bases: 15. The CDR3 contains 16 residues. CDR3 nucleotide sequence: TGCAGCGTCGCCCTGTACCCCGGGACAGGGGAATACGAGCAGTACTTC. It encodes CSVALYPGTGEYEQYF.

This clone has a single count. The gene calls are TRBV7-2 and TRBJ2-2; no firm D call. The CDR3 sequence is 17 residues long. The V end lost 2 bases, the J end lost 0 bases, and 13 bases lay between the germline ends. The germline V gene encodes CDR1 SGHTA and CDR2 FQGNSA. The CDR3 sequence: CASSLNIQATNTGELFF. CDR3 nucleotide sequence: TGTGCCAGCAGCTTAAATATTCAGGCGACGAACACCGGGGAGCTGTTTTTT.

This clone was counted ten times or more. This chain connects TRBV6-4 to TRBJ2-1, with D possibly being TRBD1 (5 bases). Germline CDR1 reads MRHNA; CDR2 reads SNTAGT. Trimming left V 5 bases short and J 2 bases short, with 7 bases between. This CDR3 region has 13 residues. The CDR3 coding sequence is TGTGCCAGCAGTATGACAGCCTACAATGAGCAGTTCTTC. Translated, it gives CASSMTAYNEQFF.

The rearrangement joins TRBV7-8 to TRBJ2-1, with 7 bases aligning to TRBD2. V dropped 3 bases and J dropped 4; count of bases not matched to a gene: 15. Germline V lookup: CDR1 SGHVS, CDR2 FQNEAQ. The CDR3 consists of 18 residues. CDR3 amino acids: CASSFDTNLADKYNEQFF. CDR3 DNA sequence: TGTGCCAGCAGCTTCGACACAAATCTAGCGGACAAATACAATGAGCAGTTCTTC. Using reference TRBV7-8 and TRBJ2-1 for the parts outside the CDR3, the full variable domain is GAGVSQSPRYKVAKRGQDVALRCDPISGHVSLFWYQQALGQGPEFLTYFQNEAQLDKSGLPSDRFFAERPEGSVSTLKIQRTQQEDSAVYLCASSFDTNLADKYNEQFFGPGTRLTVL.

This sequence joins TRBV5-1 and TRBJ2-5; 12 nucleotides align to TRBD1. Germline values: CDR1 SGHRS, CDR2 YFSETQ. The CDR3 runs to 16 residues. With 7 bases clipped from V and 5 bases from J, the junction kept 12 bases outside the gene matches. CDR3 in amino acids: CASLPGGQGAGETQYF. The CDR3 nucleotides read TGCGCCAGCCTCCCGGGGGGACAGGGGGCTGGGGAGACCCAGTACTTC.

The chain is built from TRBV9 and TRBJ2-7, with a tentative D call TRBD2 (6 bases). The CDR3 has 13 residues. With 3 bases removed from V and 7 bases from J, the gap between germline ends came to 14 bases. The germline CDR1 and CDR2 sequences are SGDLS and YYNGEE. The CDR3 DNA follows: TGTGCCAGCAGCGGGGCGGGGAGTTGGGAGCAGTACTTC. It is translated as CASSGAGSWEQYF.

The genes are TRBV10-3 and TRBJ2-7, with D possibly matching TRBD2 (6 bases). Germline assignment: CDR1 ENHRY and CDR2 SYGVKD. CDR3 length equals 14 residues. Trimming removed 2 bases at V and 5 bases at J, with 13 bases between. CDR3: CAISERQGGHEQYF. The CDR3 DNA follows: TGTGCCATCAGTGAGAGGCAGGGAGGCCACGAGCAGTACTTC.